The following is a T cell receptor (beta chain) sequence with its context. Its specific antigen is unknown. Qualities for individual bases were not recorded, and no much larger clone is one base off. CDR1 and CDR2 were assigned from the germline V gene (reference sequence) as PRHDT and FYEKMQ. At the junction V is shortened by 0 bases and J by 7 bases, with 9 bases in between. The CDR3 has 13 amino acids, counting the end cysteine and phenylalanine. Only the CDR3 portion is preserved as DNA: 39 bases, with reading frame beginning at the first base. These data originate in a study of shared T cell receptors in the human thymus (dated by TCRdb to the early 2020s). Regarding the study in general: The study examined how the human thymus generates shared, self-reactive T-cell receptor alpha chains.

Library generation was performed with the immunoSEQ multiplex PCR assay. This is the immuneACCESS table as TCRdb keeps it, with only in-frame sequences that have V and J called. A part of the clones is gone; compared with another copy, unresolved V genes explain less than half, and the rest is unexplained. The sample includes 700,000 or so clones, with 70% to 90% observed a single time. About 0.011% of the sample rests with the top ten. In addition, the sample was reused for a study of human thymus T cells. The second study reports: Donors were immunologically healthy infants undergoing open corrective cardiac surgery for congenital heart defects in Finland. Thymus tissue was obtained as surgical resects removed during corrective cardiac surgery. Both the thymic and the peripheral blood repertoires appeared to show biased V and J gene segment usage. The related research found that thymic TCR repertoires overlapped highly between unrelated individuals. TCR alpha and beta repertoires from roughly 8 infant thymus samples and a few related peripheral blood samples were characterized in the study. The infant donors were about 7 to 244 days old, and the cohort included over five males and a couple of females. Thymocytes were released mechanically from tissue and stored at -70 °C as pellets of about 8.5-31 million cells. Genomic DNA was extracted from frozen cell pellets with a QIAsymphony instrument. The immunoSEQ multiplex PCR assay was used to amplify the TCRB and TCRAD loci from a standardized amount of quality-controlled genomic DNA. Amplicons spanned the V(D)J region at a length sufficient to cover the CDR3 and identify V and J genes. Through the commercial immunoSEQ service, the amplicons were sequenced on an Illumina platform. Primer bias and sequencing errors were corrected as previously described, and TCRAD and TCRB were defined on the basis of the IMGT database. immunoSEQ Analyzer 3.0 and VDJTools were used for repertoire analysis, which covered basic statistics, V/J segment usage, diversity estimates, rarefaction and pairwise overlap. Chao1, ChaoE, Efron-Thisted, Shannon and inverse Simpson indices were used to estimate diversity, which was also estimated on datasets down-sampled to the smallest sample. Repertoire overlap was determined by strict matching of CDR3 nucleotide sequence, V gene and J gene, and Jaccard-based multidimensional scaling clustering was applied. On average, approximately 800,000 unique TCRB clonotypes were obtained from thymus samples, compared with some 84,000 from blood samples.

The sample comprised thymocytes. The V and J genes are TRBV13 and TRBJ1-1; there is no confident call for the D gene. The TCR was taken from a girl younger than two with a congenital heart defect. Donor details come from another sample of the same person, matched by shared clones. The DNA sequence reads TGTGCCAGCAGCTTAGGCCTCGCAGGTGAAGCTTTCTTT. Its protein product is CASSLGLAGEAFF.